This TCR beta chain was captured by sequencing in a study of Ad26.COV2.S vaccination and SARS-CoV-2 variants. General study findings and limits: Breadth of non-spike TCRs did not differ between vaccinees and placebo recipients.

V lost 4 bases to trimming and J lost 5 bases, with 9 bases between them. Looked up from germline, CDR1 is SGHAT and CDR2 is FQNNGV. CDR3 length: 12 amino acids. This clone was observed once. Its matching antigen is unknown. TCRdb's copy holds only in-frame clones and misses some; the assay was immunoSEQ multiplex PCR. Among around 350,000 clones listed, about 91% were seen once. The sample in question was peripheral blood, obtained after recovery from COVID-19. The clonotype was recovered from a human donor who had recovered from COVID-19. The chain joins TRBV11-2 to TRBJ2-7; D is ambiguous. The CDR3: CASSSGRNEQYF. DNA of the CDR3: TGTGCCAGCAGCTCCGGCCGGAACGAGCAGTACTTC.